The 11 T cell receptor beta chains given below trace back to one sample, sequenced in a study of blood T cell repertoires in COVID-19 (dated by TCRdb to 2020 to 2022). The library was generated by the immunoSEQ multiplex PCR assay. TCRdb obtained this table from immuneACCESS and retained in-frame rearrangements with V and J assigned. These tables miss some clones; where compared with another copy, unresolved V genes account for less than half of the shortfall, and the remainder is unexplained. For this sample the table gives about 240,000 clones, of which more than 75% were detected only once. Of the sample, about an eighth is held by the ten largest clones. The specimen sequenced was peripheral blood. The source of these receptors is a woman aged 55-69 years with active or convalescent COVID-19.

The rearrangement uses TRBV4-2 and TRBJ2-3; a possible D gene is TRBD2 (6 bases). This CDR3 contains 14 residues. Per the germline V gene, CDR1 is LGHNA and CDR2 is YNFKEQ. The ends were cut back, 0 bases at V and 4 bases at J, with 8 bases in the middle. CDR3 in amino acids: CASSQDGGADTQYF. The CDR3 DNA follows: TGTGCCAGCAGCCAAGACGGCGGGGCAGATACGCAGTATTTT.

The CDR3 spells CASSFRDRPMNTEAFF. The CDR3, as DNA: TGTGCCAGCAGCTTTCGGGACAGACCTATGAACACTGAAGCTTTCTTT. The chain uses TRBV7-2 and TRBJ1-1; 7 bases map to TRBD1. V lost 3 bases and J lost 0; bases outside the gene matches: 7. Germline lookup yields CDR1 SGHTA and CDR2 FQGNSA. The CDR3 loop spans 16 amino acids.

This clone was seen once. The chain joins TRBV5-1 to TRBJ2-5, with 8 nucleotides matching TRBD1. Germline assignment: CDR1 SGHRS and CDR2 YFSETQ. The CDR3 length is 14 residues. V gave up 0 bases and J gave up 7 bases; unmatched junction bases: 5. The CDR3 sequence: CASSLETGAGTQYF. The CDR3, as DNA: TGCGCCAGCAGCTTGGAGACAGGGGCCGGGACCCAGTACTTC.

V usage is TRBV29-1 and J usage is TRBJ1-2, with D unresolved. The germline V gene has CDR1 SQVTM and CDR2 ANQGSEA. The CDR3 sequence is 13 residues long. Trimming removed 4 bases at V and 8 bases at J, with 17 bases between. The CDR3, as DNA: TGCAGCGTTGGGAAGGGCGGGATAGGGGGCTACACCTTC. Residues: CSVGKGGIGGYTF.

The rearrangement joins TRBV6-6 to TRBJ1-1; D is unresolved. Germline V gene data show CDR1 as MNHNY and CDR2 as SVGAGI (reference sequence). The CDR3 runs to 12 residues. The germline V and J ends were trimmed by 2 bases and 8 bases, with 9 bases remaining between them. CDR3 in amino acids: CASSYVGLEAFF. The CDR3, as DNA: TGTGCCAGCAGTTACGTGGGCCTAGAAGCTTTCTTT.

This rearrangement joins TRBV7-2 to TRBJ2-3; D gene ambiguous. Trimming left V 5 bases short and J 3 bases short, with 12 bases between. The CDR3 has 14 amino acids. CDR1 and CDR2 (germline): SGHTA, FQGNSA. This CDR3 reads CASSVRGQTDTQYF. In DNA form, the CDR3 reads TGTGCCAGCAGCGTCCGTGGGCAGACAGATACGCAGTATTTT. The full variable domain, rest sourced from reference TRBV7-2 and TRBJ2-3, is GAGVSQSPSNKVTEKGKDVELRCDPISGHTALYWYRQSLGQGLEFLIYFQGNSAPDKSGLPSDRFSAERTGGSVSTLTIQRTQQEDSAVYLCASSVRGQTDTQYFGPGTRLTVL.

The CDR3 here is CASSQGYGGNYEQYF. CDR3 nucleotide sequence: TGCGCCAGCAGCCAAGGGTACGGGGGGAACTACGAGCAGTACTTC. The chain uses TRBV4-1 and TRBJ2-7; 7 nucleotides align to TRBD2. Germline trimming cut 1 base from V and 3 bases from J; bases unmatched to any gene: 6. The CDR3 covers 15 residues. Germline lookup yields CDR1 MGHRA and CDR2 YSYEKL.

The chain links TRBV6-5 to TRBJ1-1; 9 nucleotides match TRBD1. CDR1 and CDR2 (germline): MNHEY, SVGAGI. V lost 0 bases and J lost 5; bases outside the gene matches: 7. This CDR3 spans 16 amino acids. The CDR3 DNA follows: TGTGCCAGCAGTTACTCGACATGGGACAGGGAGACTGAAGCTTTCTTT. It translates to CASSYSTWDRETEAFF.

V is TRBV4-3 and J is TRBJ1-3, with 9 bases identical to TRBD1. Trimming cost V 0 bases and J 5 bases; bases outside gene matches: 8. CDR3 length: 17 amino acids. The germline gives CDR1 LGHNA, CDR2 YSLEER. In nucleotides, the CDR3 is TGCGCCAGCAGCCAAGATCGTAGGGGACAGGGCCGAAACACCATATATTTT. This codes for CASSQDRRGQGRNTIYF.

Only one count was recorded for this clone. This rearrangement joins TRBV12-5 to TRBJ1-5, with 7 bases matching TRBD1. V lost 4 bases and J lost 0; bases outside the gene matches: 9. CDR3 length: 17 amino acids. Per the germline V gene, CDR1 is LGHNT and CDR2 is FRNRAP. CDR3 coding DNA: TGTGCTAGTGGTTATATGACAGGGCAATATAGCAATCAGCCCCAGCATTTT. Protein sequence: CASGYMTGQYSNQPQHF.

The gene calls are TRBV18 and TRBJ2-7, with D maybe TRBD2 (6 bases). The CDR3 runs 16 residues. Trimming took off 2 bases at V and 0 bases at J, with 14 bases between the two ends. CDR1 and CDR2 (germline): KGHSH, LQKENI. This CDR3 reads CASSPGGRDFSYEQYF. CDR3 bases: TGTGCCAGCTCACCAGGGGGTCGGGACTTCTCCTACGAGCAGTACTTC.